The 10 T cell receptor beta chains reported below all come from one sample, sequenced in a study of blood T cell repertoires in COVID-19. Libraries were prepared by immunoSEQ multiplex PCR; TCRdb keeps only in-frame clonotypes and omits some of them. The top ten clones hold under 2% of a sample with 200,000 to 300,000 clones, more than 75% of them seen once. Sequenced sample: peripheral blood. All receptors come from a woman aged 55-70 years who had recovered from COVID-19.

The genes are TRBV7-2 and TRBJ1-2; 7 positions match TRBD1. Per germline, CDR1 SGHTA and CDR2 FQGNSA. This CDR3 has 14 amino acids. V shed 5 bases, J shed 7 bases, and the junction held 10 bases outside the gene matches. The CDR3 sequence is CASSPGGQVFGYTF. CDR3 nucleotides: TGTGCCAGCAGCCCCGGAGGACAGGTGTTTGGCTACACCTTC.

The chain joins TRBV4-3 to TRBJ1-2; D is perhaps TRBD1 (5 bases). Germline CDR1 is LGHNA and CDR2 is YSLEER. The CDR3 consists of 14 residues. Trimming took off 0 bases at V and 2 bases at J, with 7 bases between the two ends. CDR3 in DNA: TGCGCCAGCAGCCAAGATTCAGGGAACTATGGCTACACCTTC. Translating gives CASSQDSGNYGYTF.

This chain connects TRBV5-6 to TRBJ1-2, with D possibly matching TRBD1 (5 bases). This CDR3 comprises 18 residues. The germline CDR1 and CDR2 sequences are SGHDT and YYEEEE. Trimming took off 4 bases at V and 4 bases at J, with 26 bases between the two ends. CDR3 region: CASSLTGNSGRATYGYTF. The CDR3 DNA sequence: TGTGCCAGCAGCCTAACTGGGAATTCGGGCAGGGCAACCTATGGCTACACCTTC.

This clone came up once. V usage is TRBV7-2 and J usage is TRBJ1-3, with 12 bases identical to TRBD1. The ends lost 7 bases at V and 8 bases at J; junction bases unmatched: 9. The V gene's germline CDR1 is SGHTA and CDR2 FQGNSA. The CDR3 loop spans 15 amino acids. CDR3 sequence (DNA): TGTGCCAGCACACTTGGGACAGGGGGCCGGCACACCATATATTTT. Translated, it gives CASTLGTGGRHTIYF.

The chain is built from TRBV28 and TRBJ2-1, with TRBD2 matching 11 bases. The CDR3 is made up of 17 amino acids. Germline assignment: CDR1 MDHEN and CDR2 SYDVKM. With 2 bases clipped from V and 7 bases from J, the junction kept 10 bases outside the gene matches. CDR3 sequence reads: CASSLANLAGGQNEQFF. The CDR3 DNA sequence: TGTGCCAGCAGTTTAGCTAATTTAGCGGGGGGGCAGAATGAGCAGTTCTTC.

This chain joins TRBV18 and TRBJ2-5; D possibly corresponds to TRBD1 (5 bases). The CDR3 is made up of 11 amino acids. CDR1 is KGHSH, CDR2 LQKENI, per germline. Deletions cut 3 bases from V and 7 bases from J, with 6 bases between. DNA of the CDR3: TGTGCCAGCTCACCCACAGGGACCCAGTACTTC. Protein product: CASSPTGTQYF.

This clone appeared many times. This rearrangement joins TRBV11-2 to TRBJ2-7, with TRBD2 as a possible D gene (5 bases). The CDR3 is made up of 13 amino acids. Trimming cost V 4 bases and J 3 bases, with 10 bases left between them. Germline V CDR1 and CDR2: SGHAT, FQNNGV. The CDR3 DNA sequence: TGTGCCAGCAGCTCCGGGATGCTCTACGAGCAGTACTTC. Protein sequence: CASSSGMLYEQYF.

The rearrangement joins TRBV4-1 to TRBJ2-1; 11 nucleotides align to TRBD1. Germline V gene lookup returns CDR1 MGHRA and CDR2 YSYEKL. The CDR3 consists of 18 residues. J was trimmed by 15 bases and V by 2 bases; bases with no gene match: 21. This CDR3 is CASSQIGVHRDRGNLGFF. The CDR3 DNA is TGCGCCAGCAGCCAAATTGGGGTACATAGGGACAGGGGGAATCTGGGGTTCTTC.

This chain connects TRBV5-6 to TRBJ1-4; 7 bases match TRBD1. The germline V gene has CDR1 SGHDT and CDR2 YYEEEE. The J segment lost 4 bases and the V segment lost 0 bases, leaving 6 bases of the junction unmatched. The CDR3 spans 16 residues. In DNA, the CDR3 is TGTGCCAGCAGCTTGGTCTCGGGGACAGTTAATGAAAAACTGTTTTTT. This sequence encodes CASSLVSGTVNEKLFF.

The genes are TRBV29-1 and TRBJ2-5; D is possibly TRBD1 (6 bases). The germline V gene encodes CDR1 SQVTM and CDR2 ANQGSEA. With 5 bases removed from V and 4 bases from J, the gap between germline ends came to 11 bases. The CDR3 runs 12 residues. CDR3 nucleotide sequence: TGCAGCGTTTATGCAGGGGCAGAGACCCAGTACTTC. Translation: CSVYAGAETQYF.